The entry below describes one TCR beta chain. This specimen comes from a study of blood T cell repertoires in COVID-19. Study in general: The United States, Italy and Spain were the sources of the acute and convalescent COVID-19 samples. PBMCs, B-cell-depleted T cells, or T cells provided the cDNA or gDNA that made up the material.

This CDR3 has 19 residues. CDR1 SGDLS and CDR2 YYNGEE come from the germline V gene. The V and J ends lost 0 bases and 1 base respectively, with 22 bases between them. In the source study's methods: Amplified reference gene primers provided the basis for estimating nucleated cell counts. Only in-frame clones appear in the TCRdb table, and some are missing; sequencing was by immunoSEQ multiplex PCR. V, J and clone size reflect that table, while D and trimming were determined from the DNA. The data show some 100,000 clones, 80% to 90% seen once. What was sequenced was peripheral blood. The genes are TRBV9 and TRBJ1-1; maybe TRBD1 (5 bases). This TCR was sampled from a woman in her seventies with acute or convalescent COVID-19. CDR3 sequence reads: CASSVVSLGDSGRNTEAFF. Written as DNA, the CDR3 is TGTGCCAGCAGCGTAGTAAGCCTTGGAGACAGTGGTAGGAACACTGAAGCTTTCTTT. Variable domain in full (rest from reference TRBV9 and TRBJ1-1): DSGVTQTPKHLITATGQRVTLRCSPRSGDLSVYWYQQSLDQGLQFLIQYYNGEERAKGNILERFSAQQFPDLHSELNLSSLELGDSALYFCASSVVSLGDSGRNTEAFFGQGTRLTVV.